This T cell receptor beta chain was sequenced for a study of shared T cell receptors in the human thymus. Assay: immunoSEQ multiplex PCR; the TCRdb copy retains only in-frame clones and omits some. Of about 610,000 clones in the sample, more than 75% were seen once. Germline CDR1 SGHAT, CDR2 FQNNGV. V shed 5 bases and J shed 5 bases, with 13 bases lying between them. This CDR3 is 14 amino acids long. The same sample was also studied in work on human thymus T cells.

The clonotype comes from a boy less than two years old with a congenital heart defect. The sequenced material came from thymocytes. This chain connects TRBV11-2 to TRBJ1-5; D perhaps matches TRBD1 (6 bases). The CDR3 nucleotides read TGTGCCAGCAGCCCCAGGGGAGCGGATCAGCCCCAGCATTTT. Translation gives CASSPRGADQPQHF.